This T cell receptor beta chain was profiled in a study of response to subunit inactivated influenza vaccine. Findings of the study overall: Seasonal influenza vaccination, on each occasion, was suggested by the authors to recruit few new T cells.

Germline lookup yields CDR1 SGHRS and CDR2 YFSETQ. V lost 4 bases and J lost 6, with 11 bases in between. The CDR3 covers 13 residues. This clonotype was observed at least ten times. Its matching antigen is unknown. TCRdb re-called the RT-PCR reads through MiXCR, storing one row per CDR3 protein. The sample has about 570,000 distinct CDR3 sequences; approximately 12% are singletons. Sequencing was performed on PBMCs from blood, taken on the day of vaccination. The TCR was taken from a man in his fifties who received an inactivated influenza vaccine. The gene calls are TRBV5-1 and TRBJ2-1; no firm D call. The CDR3 here is CASSRNWVNEQFF. The CDR3 DNA follows: TGCGCCAGCAGCCGAAACTGGGTCAATGAGCAGTTCTTC.